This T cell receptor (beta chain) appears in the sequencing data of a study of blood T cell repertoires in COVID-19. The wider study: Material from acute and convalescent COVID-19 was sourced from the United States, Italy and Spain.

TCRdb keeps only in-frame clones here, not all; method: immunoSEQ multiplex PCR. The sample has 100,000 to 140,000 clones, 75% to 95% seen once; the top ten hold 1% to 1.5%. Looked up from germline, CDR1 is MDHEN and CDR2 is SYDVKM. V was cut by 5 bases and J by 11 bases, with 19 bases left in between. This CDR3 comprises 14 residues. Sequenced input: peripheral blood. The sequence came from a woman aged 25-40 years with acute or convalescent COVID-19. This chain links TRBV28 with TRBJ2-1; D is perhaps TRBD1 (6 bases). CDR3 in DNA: TGTGCCAGCAGTGTCACCGGGACACGGGATAAGCAGTTCTTC. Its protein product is CASSVTGTRDKQFF.